Sequencing of this T cell receptor beta chain was carried out in a study of Ad26.COV2.S vaccination and SARS-CoV-2 variants. The V gene's germline CDR1 is KGHSH and CDR2 LQKENI. The CDR3 runs to 13 residues. V lost 2 bases and J lost 4, with 8 bases in between. Here immunoSEQ multiplex PCR was the method, and the copy in TCRdb shows in-frame clones only, minus some. The sample carries 410,000 or so clones, approximately 90% recorded once. The treatment: over 15 received Ad26.COV2.S at low or high dose, single or two shots; 5 received placebo; per-sample allocation not given. Specimens were obtained on day 63 following the first vaccine or placebo injection.

The sequence was obtained from a person aged 18 to 59 who received the Ad26.COV2.S COVID-19 vaccine or a placebo. The sequencing here drew on peripheral blood, taken in a trial of Ad26.COV2.S vaccine versus placebo. This chain links TRBV18 with TRBJ1-1; D remains ambiguous. The CDR3 sequence is CASSPARTTEAFF. The CDR3 bases are TGTGCCAGCTCACCAGCGAGAACCACTGAAGCTTTCTTT.